A selection of T cell receptor beta chains follows, all from one sample in a study of blood T cell repertoires in COVID-19. The data were produced by immunoSEQ multiplex PCR, yet TCRdb's version contains in-frame clones alone and is incomplete. The sample has tens of thousands of clones, 88% seen once. Material for sequencing was peripheral blood. These receptors originate from a human donor in a cohort sampled during active COVID-19. The CDR3 runs from the conserved cysteine through the conserved F or W. The D gene is left open where the match is weak. Rows may omit the clone size; those that give it use once, few, many or a size class.

d_call,j_call,clone_size,v_call,cdr3_nt,cdr3_aa
TRBD2,TRBJ2-5,-,TRBV7-9,TGTGCCAGCAGCTTACCCCGAAGACTAGCGGTAAAAGAGACCCAGTACTTC,CASSLPRRLAVKETQYF
-,TRBJ1-5,-,TRBV19,TGTGCCAGTAGTGCCCGGTCGGGTAGGCAGCCCCAGCATTTT,CASSARSGRQPQHF
-,TRBJ2-2,few,TRBV4-3,TGCGCCAGCAGCCATGCGACGGGTGGATTCACCGGGGAGCTGTTTTTT,CASSHATGGFTGELFF
-,TRBJ2-5,-,TRBV6-1,TGTGCCAGCAGTGAAGTAACTAAAGAGACCCAGTACTTC,CASSEVTKETQYF
TRBD1,TRBJ1-5,-,TRBV3-1/TRBV3-2,TGTGCCAGCAGCCAAGTGGTTGAGACAGGGTATATGCTGTGCCTGAGCAATCAGCCCCAGCATTTT,CASSQVVETGYMLCLSNQPQHF
-,TRBJ1-3,-,TRBV5-6,TGTGCCAGCAGCTTGTTTTCGATATCTAGAAACACCATATATTTT,CASSLFSISRNTIYF
TRBD1,TRBJ2-7,-,TRBV3-1/TRBV3-2,TGTGCCAGCAGCCCGTCGGGACAGGGGGCAACCTACGAGCAGTACTTC,CASSPSGQGATYEQYF
-,TRBJ2-7,-,TRBV4-1,TGCGCCAGCAGCCAATCGGGTCGCCACTACGAGCAGTACTTC,CASSQSGRHYEQYF
-,TRBJ1-4,-,TRBV4-1,TGCGCCAGCAGCGCGGACAGACTCAATGAAAAACTGTTTTTT,CASSADRLNEKLFF
-,TRBJ1-1,once,TRBV9,TGTGCCAGCAGCCAGGAGGTGGGAGAGAACACTGAAGCTTTCTTT,CASSQEVGENTEAFF
TRBD1,TRBJ2-2,-,TRBV10-2,TGCGCCAGCAGCTGGGACAGGGGTGACACCGGGGAGCTGTTTTTT,CASSWDRGDTGELFF
TRBD1,TRBJ1-1,-,TRBV18,TGTGCCAGCTCACCTGGGACAGACACTGAAGCTTTCTTT,CASSPGTDTEAFF
TRBD2,TRBJ2-2,-,TRBV27,TGTGCCAGCAGTTCACCTAGCGGGGGGGCCACCGGGGAGCTGTTTTTT,CASSSPSGGATGELFF
TRBD2,TRBJ2-3,-,TRBV9,TGTGCCAGCAGCGTAGGACTAGCGGGCGGCACAGATACGCAGTATTTT,CASSVGLAGGTDTQYF
TRBD1,TRBJ2-7,-,TRBV7-8,TGTGCCAGCAGCAAACGACCCCCACAGGGGAGCTACGAGCAGTACTTC,CASSKRPPQGSYEQYF
-,TRBJ2-1,once,TRBV11-3,TGTGCCAGCAGCTTTGGGGAGTCGTACAATGAGCAGTTCTTC,CASSFGESYNEQFF
-,TRBJ2-2,-,TRBV24-1,TGTGCCACCAGTGATTTCACCAGATTCGGGGAGCTGTTTTTT,CATSDFTRFGELFF
-,TRBJ2-7,-,TRBV7-6,TGTGCCAGCAGCTTAGCTCAGGGAACCTCCTACGAGCAGTACTTC,CASSLAQGTSYEQYF
-,TRBJ2-4,-,TRBV5-4,TGTGCCAGCAGCCTCAAACAGGGTGAGGCGAACATTCAGTACTTC,CASSLKQGEANIQYF
-,TRBJ2-7,once,TRBV5-6,TGTGCCAGCAGCTTCCCCGGGCAGGGGCCTTCCTACGAGCAGTACTTC,CASSFPGQGPSYEQYF
TRBD2,TRBJ2-3,-,TRBV5-4,TGTGCCAGCAGCGGGGGACTAGCGGGGGAGGGCCTAGATACGCAGTATTTT,CASSGGLAGEGLDTQYF
TRBD2,TRBJ2-3,-,TRBV5-6,TGTGCCAGCAGCTTTTGGCTAGCGGGGGGAACTAGCACAGATACGCAGTATTTT,CASSFWLAGGTSTDTQYF
TRBD2,TRBJ2-1,-,TRBV4-3,TGCGCCAGCAGCCAAGATCCGGGACTAGCGGACTCCTACAATGAGCAGTTCTTC,CASSQDPGLADSYNEQFF
TRBD1,TRBJ2-2,-,TRBV6-5,TGTGCCAGCAGTTATCCGACAGGGGGAGGGACCGGGGAGCTGTTTTTT,CASSYPTGGGTGELFF
-,TRBJ1-2,-,TRBV9,TGTGCCAGCAGCCCAACCTCGGGGTCCTATGGCTACACCTTC,CASSPTSGSYGYTF
TRBD2,TRBJ2-5,-,TRBV6-2/TRBV6-3,TGTGCCAGCAGTAGAGAAGGGACTAGCGGATTAGAGACCCAGTACTTC,CASSREGTSGLETQYF
-,TRBJ1-1,-,TRBV12-5,TGTGCTAGTGTCAGCCGGGTATCTTTTACTGAAGCTTTCTTT,CASVSRVSFTEAFF
TRBD1,TRBJ1-5,-,TRBV27,TGTGCCGGCAGTTCAAAGACAGGGTGGGATCAGCCCCAGCATTTT,CAGSSKTGWDQPQHF
-,TRBJ1-6,-,TRBV3-1/TRBV3-2,TGTGCCAGCAGCCCATACAGGGATTCACCCCTCCACTTT,CASSPYRDSPLHF
TRBD2,TRBJ2-1,-,TRBV29-1,TGCAGCGTTTCCACAGGGGGCGGACTAGCGGGAGGGCCTGGTTATTTCGATGAGCAGTTCTTC,CSVSTGGGLAGGPGYFDEQFF
TRBD2,TRBJ2-1,-,TRBV29-1,TGCAGCGTTACCGAGCGGGAGCCCTACAATGAGCAGTTCTTC,CSVTEREPYNEQFF
-,TRBJ1-1,-,TRBV2,TGTGCCAGCAGTACTACCGGGGACTCAGCTTTCTTT,CASSTTGDSAFF
-,TRBJ1-4,-,TRBV6-6,TGTGCCAGCCGGACACGTCTGGAAGCTAATGAAAAACTGTTTTTT,CASRTRLEANEKLFF
-,TRBJ1-6,-,TRBV9,TGTGCCAGCAGCGTAGATCAGGGGAATTCACCCCTCCACTTT,CASSVDQGNSPLHF
-,TRBJ2-2,-,TRBV27,TGTGCCAGCAGCCGTGGGGCAGGGGCTCTATCCGGGGAGCTGTTTTTT,CASSRGAGALSGELFF
TRBD1,TRBJ2-3,-,TRBV5-8,TGTGCCAGCAGTTTGGAGGTCCGGGGACAGGGCACAGATACGCAGTATTTT,CASSLEVRGQGTDTQYF
-,TRBJ1-2,-,TRBV5-6,TGTGCCAGCAGCCCTGACAGGACTTCCTATGGCTACACCTTC,CASSPDRTSYGYTF
-,TRBJ1-2,-,TRBV28,TGTGCCAGCAGTTCCCCCAGGCAGGACTATGGCTACACCTTC,CASSSPRQDYGYTF
TRBD2,TRBJ2-1,-,TRBV19,TGTGCCAGTAGTACCCCGCCTAGCGGCCTTTACAATGAGCAGTTCTTC,CASSTPPSGLYNEQFF
-,TRBJ1-6,-,TRBV11-2,TGTGCCAGCAGCTTCCTCAGGGGAGATTCACCCCTCCACTTT,CASSFLRGDSPLHF
-,TRBJ1-4,-,TRBV18,TGTGCCAGCTCACCACTACAGGGCCCAGGCGAAAAACTGTTTTTT,CASSPLQGPGEKLFF
-,TRBJ2-2,-,TRBV9,TGTGCCAGCAGCGTAGGGCTGCCCACCGGGGAGCTGTTTTTT,CASSVGLPTGELFF
-,TRBJ2-1,-,TRBV5-4,TGTGCCAGCAGCGCCCAGGGGGGCTCCTACAATGAGCAGTTCTTC,CASSAQGGSYNEQFF
TRBD2,TRBJ2-2,once,TRBV19,TGTGCCAGTACCCGCGGGGGGGCGGGCACCGGGGAGCTGTTTTTT,CASTRGGAGTGELFF
TRBD1,TRBJ1-2,-,TRBV19,TGTGCCAGTAGATTCGGGACAGGCGTTAACTATGGCTACACCTTC,CASRFGTGVNYGYTF
-,TRBJ1-1,-,TRBV5-4,TGTGCCAGCAGCCTGAAACAGGGCCCCTGGACTGAAGCTTTCTTT,CASSLKQGPWTEAFF
-,TRBJ1-2,-,TRBV5-1,TGCGCCAGCAGCTCCGACATCCATGGCTACACCTTC,CASSSDIHGYTF
TRBD1,TRBJ2-7,-,TRBV28,TGTGCCAGCAGTTTATGGGGGACAGGGAGCTCCTACGAGCAGTACTTC,CASSLWGTGSSYEQYF
-,TRBJ2-7,-,TRBV5-1,TGCGCCAGCAGCTTGTTAGTGATGGGAGAAGGGGAGCAGTACTTC,CASSLLVMGEGEQYF
TRBD1,TRBJ2-5,-,TRBV7-9,TGTGCCAGCAGCTCACCCGACAGGGCAGAGACCCAGTACTTC,CASSSPDRAETQYF
-,TRBJ2-5,-,TRBV11-2,TGTGCCAGCAGCGTACTCCCGACGGGGGTTAGTGGAGAGACCCAGTACTTC,CASSVLPTGVSGETQYF
TRBD1,TRBJ2-7,-,TRBV15,TGTGCCACCAGCAGAGGGTCTTGGACAGGGGGCTACGAGCAGTACTTC,CATSRGSWTGGYEQYF
-,TRBJ1-1,-,TRBV4-2,TGTGCCAGCAGCCGAGCGGACCGGATGGGGACTGAAGCTTTCTTT,CASSRADRMGTEAFF
TRBD1,TRBJ1-6,-,TRBV3-1/TRBV3-2,TGTGCCAGCAGCCAAGGTCACAGGGGTAATTCACCCCTCCACTTT,CASSQGHRGNSPLHF
-,TRBJ2-1,-,TRBV2,TGTGCCAGCAGTGAGGAGGACTTCAATGAGCAGTTCTTC,CASSEEDFNEQFF